Below are 3 T cell receptor beta chains sequenced from a single sample in a study of blood T cell repertoires in COVID-19. Using immunoSEQ multiplex PCR, the repertoire was profiled, and TCRdb retains in-frame clones only, with some absent. The data hold under 500,000 clones, with around 89% observed a single time. The sequenced material came from peripheral blood. These receptor sequences come from a woman between 25 and 40 years old with acute or convalescent COVID-19.

The chain links TRBV4-1 to TRBJ2-2; D unclear. The germline CDR1 and CDR2 sequences are MGHRA and YSYEKL. The CDR3 runs to 15 residues. V shed 1 base and J shed 7 bases, with 13 bases lying between them. CDR3 protein: CASSQGWLVVGELFF. The CDR3 bases are TGCGCCAGCAGCCAAGGTTGGCTAGTGGTCGGGGAGCTGTTTTTT.

The chain links TRBV7-7 to TRBJ2-2, with D perhaps TRBD1 (5 bases). The CDR3 contains 15 residues. The germline V gene has CDR1 SSHAT and CDR2 FNYEAQ (reference sequence). Trimming removed 4 bases at V and 7 bases at J, with 16 bases between. The CDR3: CASSSRSPGYGELFF. The CDR3 coding sequence is TGTGCCAGCAGCTCGAGATCACCAGGGTACGGGGAGCTGTTTTTT. Together with reference TRBV7-7 and TRBJ2-2, the CDR3 gives the full variable domain: GAGVSQSPRYKVTKRGQDVTLRCDPISSHATLYWYQQALGQGPEFLTYFNYEAQPDKSGLPSDRFSAERPEGSISTLTIQRTEQRDSAMYRCASSSRSPGYGELFFGEGSRLTVL.

The chain links TRBV11-3 to TRBJ1-3; the D gene is possibly TRBD1 (6 bases). The length of the CDR3 is 16 residues. The germline CDR1 and CDR2 sequences are SGHNT and YENEEA. Trimming took off 0 bases at V and 4 bases at J, with 13 bases between the two ends. DNA of the CDR3: TGTGCCAGCAGCTTAGATTCTTCAGGGACAGGAAACACCATATATTTT. This encodes CASSLDSSGTGNTIYF.